One TCR beta chain is described in this entry. Its antigen is unknown. CDR1 and CDR2 (germline): ENHRY, SYGVKD. This CDR3 has 14 residues. V gave up 3 bases and J gave up 5 bases, with 12 bases separating them. This specimen comes from a study of cytomegalovirus exposure and HLA in healthy donors. The study, taken as a whole, reports: Usually a TCR sequence was rare, but some public TCRs were found in many donors. With DRB1 most and HLA-C fewest, TCR association rates differed between HLA loci in a later analysis. The sole available immune exposure information was CMV serostatus.

PCR involved 60 Vbeta and 13 Jbeta primers. The table came from immunoSEQ multiplex PCR; TCRdb's copy has only in-frame clones and leaves some out. The sample carries approximately 110,000 clones, 60% to 85% recorded once. The genes are TRBV10-3 and TRBJ2-3; TRBD1 might be the D (6 bases). The source of this sequence is a female donor in good health and CMV-seropositive. Sequenced input: PBMCs. The CDR3 loop reads CAISDGQIGDTQYF. The CDR3 nucleotides read TGTGCCATCAGTGACGGACAGATCGGAGATACGCAGTATTTT.